This TCR beta chain is drawn from a study of OX40 agonist ivuxolimab in advanced cancers. Overall study: The mean age was approximately 60 years, ranging from about 23 to 79, with about four fifths of participants male.

Here immunoSEQ multiplex PCR was the method, and the copy in TCRdb shows in-frame clones only, minus some. There are 91,000 or so clones in the sample; 85% to 90% occur only once, and about 2% lies in the top ten. Anyone with autoimmune disease history or systemic immunosuppression was excluded. V shed 1 base and J shed 4 bases, with 10 bases lying between them. Per the germline V gene, CDR1 is SGHVS and CDR2 is FQNEAQ. The CDR3 is 14 amino acids. This chain links TRBV7-8 with TRBJ1-2, with D perhaps matching TRBD1 (6 bases). The starting material was CD4+ or CD8+ T cells sorted from blood, obtained in a trial of the OX40 agonist ivuxolimab. This receptor was obtained from an adult with an advanced solid tumor such as melanoma, head and neck, liver or kidney cancer. CDR3 region: CASSLVRGSYGYTF. The DNA of the CDR3 is TGTGCCAGCAGCTTAGTGAGGGGGAGCTATGGCTACACCTTC. Supplemented by reference TRBV7-8 and TRBJ1-2, the full variable domain reads GAGVSQSPRYKVAKRGQDVALRCDPISGHVSLFWYQQALGQGPEFLTYFQNEAQLDKSGLPSDRFFAERPEGSVSTLKIQRTQQEDSAVYLCASSLVRGSYGYTFGSGTRLTVV.